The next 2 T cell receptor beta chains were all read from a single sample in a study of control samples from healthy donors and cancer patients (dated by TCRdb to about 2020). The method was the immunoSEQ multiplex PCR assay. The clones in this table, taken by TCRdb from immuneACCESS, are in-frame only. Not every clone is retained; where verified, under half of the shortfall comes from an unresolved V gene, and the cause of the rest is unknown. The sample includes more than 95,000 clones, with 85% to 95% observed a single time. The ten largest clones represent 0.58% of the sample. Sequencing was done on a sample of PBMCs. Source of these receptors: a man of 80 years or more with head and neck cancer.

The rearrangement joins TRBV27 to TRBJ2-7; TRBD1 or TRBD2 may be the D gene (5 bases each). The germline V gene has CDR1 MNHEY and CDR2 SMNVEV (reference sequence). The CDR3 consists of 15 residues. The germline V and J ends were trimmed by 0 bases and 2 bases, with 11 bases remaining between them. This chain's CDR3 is CASSLSGTGTYEQYF. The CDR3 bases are TGTGCCAGCAGTTTATCCGGGACGGGGACCTACGAGCAGTACTTC.

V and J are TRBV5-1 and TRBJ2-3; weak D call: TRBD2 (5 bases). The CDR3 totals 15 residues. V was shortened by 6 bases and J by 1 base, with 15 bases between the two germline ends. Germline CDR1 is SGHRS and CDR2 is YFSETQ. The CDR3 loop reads CASTSGSAGTDTQYF. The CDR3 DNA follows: TGCGCCAGCACCTCGGGGAGCGCCGGCACAGATACGCAGTATTTT.